The present TCR beta chain was sequenced within a study of blood T cell repertoires in COVID-19. For the study at large: T cells, B-cell-depleted T cells, or PBMCs supplied cDNA or gDNA.

How the authors handled the data: Estimates of nucleated cell counts were drawn from the amplification of reference gene primers. Here immunoSEQ multiplex PCR was the method, and the copy in TCRdb shows in-frame clones only, minus some. The V and J calls and clone size were taken over from that table, and D and trimming were inferred from the DNA. The table lists 150,000 to 200,000 clones, approximately 87% of them singletons. CDR3 length equals 15 residues. Per germline, CDR1 SGHNT and CDR2 YYREEE (reference sequence). V was clipped by 4 bases and J by 1 base; unmatched bases: 7. The sequenced material came from peripheral blood. The sequence was obtained from a man in his late teens or twenties with active or convalescent COVID-19. The gene calls are TRBV5-4 and TRBJ1-1; TRBD1 matches at 7 bases. CDR3 coding DNA: TGTGCCAGCAGCCAAAACAGGGGAACGAACACTGAAGCTTTCTTT. Amino acids: CASSQNRGTNTEAFF. The full variable domain, rest sourced from reference TRBV5-4 and TRBJ1-1, is ETGVTQSPTHLIKTRGQQVTLRCSSQSGHNTVSWYQQALGQGPQFIFQYYREEENGRGNFPPRFSGLQFPNYSSELNVNALELDDSALYLCASSQNRGTNTEAFFGQGTRLTVV.